This T cell receptor beta chain was identified in a study of cytomegalovirus exposure and HLA in healthy donors. PCR amplification relied on 60 Vbeta primers (plus 13 Jbeta primers). The repertoire was sequenced with immunoSEQ multiplex PCR; TCRdb's copy has only in-frame clones and lacks some. The sample carries more than 95,000 clones, around 81% recorded once. The trim removed 3 bases at V and 4 bases at J, leaving 3 bases unmatched. The CDR3 contains 14 residues. Germline CDR1 reads SGDLS; CDR2 reads YYNGEE. The rearrangement links TRBV9 to TRBJ2-5; 10 bases map to TRBD2. Sequencing was done on a sample of PBMCs. This clonotype was sampled from a woman in her twenties or thirties in good health and CMV-seronegative. DNA of the CDR3: TGTGCCAGCAGCGGCTTAGCGGGAGGAGAGACCCAGTACTTC. Translated: CASSGLAGGETQYF.